The 3 T cell receptor beta chains reported below all come from one sample, sequenced in a study of T cells in tuberculosis. Sequenced by immunoSEQ multiplex PCR; TCRdb stores in-frame clones only, minus some. The repertoire has 24,000 or so clones, nearly 97% of them found once; the top ten carry roughly 9.1%. What was sequenced was PBMCs. The receptors derive from a donor between 10 and 29 years old with latent tuberculosis or without tuberculosis infection.

The chain joins TRBV9 to TRBJ1-2; 8 bases map to TRBD1. The V and J ends lost 3 bases and 5 bases, in that order; junction bases with no gene match: 6. In germline, CDR1 is SGDLS, CDR2 YYNGEE. This CDR3 region has 14 residues. As DNA, the CDR3 is TGTGCCAGCAGCGCAGGGGGCGCGGGATATGGCTACACCTTC. Amino acids: CASSAGGAGYGYTF.

The J gene is TRBJ1-1, the V gene TRBV29-1; a possible D gene is TRBD1 (5 bases). The germline V gene has CDR1 SQVTM and CDR2 ANQGSEA. The CDR3 is 14 amino acids. Trimming removed 2 bases at V and 0 bases at J, with 10 bases between. CDR3 DNA sequence: TGCAGCGTTGAATGGGGGGGGTTGAACACTGAAGCTTTCTTT. Translated, it gives CSVEWGGLNTEAFF.

The J gene is TRBJ2-5, the V gene TRBV7-2, with a weak D call TRBD1 (5 bases). The V gene's germline CDR1 is SGHTA and CDR2 FQGNSA. V dropped 5 bases and J dropped 2 bases, with 15 bases sitting between them. This CDR3 is 15 amino acids long. In DNA form, the CDR3 reads TGTGCCAGCAGCCAAGGGGTGGTGGCTCAAGAGACCCAGTACTTC. Amino acids: CASSQGVVAQETQYF.